The rows below give T cell receptor beta chains drawn from one sample of a study of cytomegalovirus exposure and HLA in healthy donors. Libraries were prepared by immunoSEQ multiplex PCR; TCRdb keeps only in-frame clonotypes and omits some of them. The sample holds some 90,000 clones; roughly 96% are singletons and the top ten take 0.78%. The sequencing sample was made of PBMCs. These receptors were collected from a man aged 18-30 years in good health and CMV-seronegative. CDR3s include the opening cysteine and the closing phenylalanine or tryptophan. D genes are given only for firm matches. Clone size, where shown, is once, few, many, or a class for clones that have expanded.

-	TRBV29-1	TRBJ1-3	-	CSVGGEGNTIYF	TGCAGCGTTGGGGGAGAAGGAAACACCATATATTTT
TRBD1	TRBV18	TRBJ2-7	-	CASSLFTGGSSYEQYF	TGTGCCAGCTCTCTTTTTACAGGGGGTTCTTCCTACGAGCAGTACTTC
TRBD1	TRBV6-1	TRBJ1-1	-	CASSDAGGRDTEAFF	TGTGCCAGCAGTGATGCAGGGGGCCGGGACACTGAAGCTTTCTTT
-	TRBV2	TRBJ2-7	-	CASSTTSTSYEQYF	TGTGCCAGCAGTACGACTAGTACCTCCTACGAGCAGTACTTC
-	TRBV6-5	TRBJ1-5	once	CASSLIPYQPQHF	TGTGCCAGCAGCCTAATCCCTTATCAGCCCCAGCATTTT
-	TRBV5-8	TRBJ2-7	-	CASSLFYRGGNEQYF	TGTGCCAGCAGCTTGTTCTATAGGGGTGGTAACGAGCAGTACTTC
TRBD1	TRBV7-6	TRBJ2-5	-	CASSSGTGGETQYF	TGTGCCAGCAGCTCCGGGACAGGGGGAGAGACCCAGTACTTC
-	TRBV6-1	TRBJ2-7	once	CASSEGQGLAYEQYF	TGTGCCAGCAGTGAGGGACAGGGACTAGCCTACGAGCAGTACTTC
TRBD2	TRBV6-5	TRBJ2-5	-	CASDLGRPQETQYF	TGTGCCAGCGATCTCGGGAGGCCCCAAGAGACCCAGTACTTC
TRBD2	TRBV6-1	TRBJ2-5	-	CASSEYPGLAGGKLQTQYF	TGTGCCAGCAGTGAATACCCGGGGCTAGCGGGAGGAAAATTACAGACCCAGTACTTC
TRBD1	TRBV29-1	TRBJ2-7	-	CSVEGWGQGSAYEQYF	TGCAGCGTTGAAGGCTGGGGACAGGGAAGTGCCTACGAGCAGTACTTC
-	TRBV5-1	TRBJ1-1	-	CASSSRGRADTEAFF	TGCGCCAGCAGCTCTCGGGGAAGAGCGGACACTGAAGCTTTCTTT
-	TRBV4-1	TRBJ1-1	-	CASRYRDWTTEAFF	TGCGCCAGCAGGTACAGGGATTGGACGACAGAAGCTTTCTTT
TRBD2	TRBV4-3	TRBJ2-3	-	CASSQDGTSFFRTDTQYF	TGCGCCAGCAGCCAAGACGGGACTAGCTTCTTTCGCACAGATACGCAGTATTTT
-	TRBV28	TRBJ1-4	once	CASSLNQGILKKLFF	TGTGCCAGCAGTTTAAATCAGGGTATTTTGAAAAAACTGTTTTTT
-	TRBV6-5	TRBJ1-4	-	CASSYARGEKLFF	TGTGCCAGCAGTTACGCTCGGGGTGAAAAACTGTTTTTT
-	TRBV19	TRBJ1-1	-	CASSIQGPRSEAFF	TGTGCCAGTAGTATACAGGGGCCCAGGAGTGAAGCTTTCTTT
-	TRBV5-1	TRBJ1-2	-	CASSLASIGGRRYGYTF	TGCGCCAGCAGCTTGGCGTCTATCGGGGGTAGGCGCTATGGCTACACCTTC
-	TRBV5-8	TRBJ1-5	-	CASSQRPRTSNQPQHF	TGTGCCAGCAGCCAGCGACCCCGGACATCCAATCAGCCCCAGCATTTT
-	TRBV7-6	TRBJ1-1	-	CASSLLSYANTEAFF	TGTGCCAGCAGCTTATTATCCTACGCGAACACTGAAGCTTTCTTT
-	TRBV7-2	TRBJ1-1	-	CASTVLSDTEAFF	TGTGCCAGCACCGTGCTATCGGACACTGAAGCTTTCTTT
-	TRBV4-1	TRBJ1-4	-	CASSRPDRNEKLFF	TGCGCCAGCAGCCGCCCGGACAGAAATGAAAAACTGTTTTTT
TRBD2	TRBV7-2	TRBJ2-1	-	CASSLVRLANYNEQFF	TGTGCCAGCAGCTTAGTCAGACTAGCGAACTACAATGAGCAGTTCTTC
TRBD1	TRBV30	TRBJ1-5	-	CAWTTGDQPQHF	TGTGCCTGGACGACAGGGGATCAGCCCCAGCATTTT